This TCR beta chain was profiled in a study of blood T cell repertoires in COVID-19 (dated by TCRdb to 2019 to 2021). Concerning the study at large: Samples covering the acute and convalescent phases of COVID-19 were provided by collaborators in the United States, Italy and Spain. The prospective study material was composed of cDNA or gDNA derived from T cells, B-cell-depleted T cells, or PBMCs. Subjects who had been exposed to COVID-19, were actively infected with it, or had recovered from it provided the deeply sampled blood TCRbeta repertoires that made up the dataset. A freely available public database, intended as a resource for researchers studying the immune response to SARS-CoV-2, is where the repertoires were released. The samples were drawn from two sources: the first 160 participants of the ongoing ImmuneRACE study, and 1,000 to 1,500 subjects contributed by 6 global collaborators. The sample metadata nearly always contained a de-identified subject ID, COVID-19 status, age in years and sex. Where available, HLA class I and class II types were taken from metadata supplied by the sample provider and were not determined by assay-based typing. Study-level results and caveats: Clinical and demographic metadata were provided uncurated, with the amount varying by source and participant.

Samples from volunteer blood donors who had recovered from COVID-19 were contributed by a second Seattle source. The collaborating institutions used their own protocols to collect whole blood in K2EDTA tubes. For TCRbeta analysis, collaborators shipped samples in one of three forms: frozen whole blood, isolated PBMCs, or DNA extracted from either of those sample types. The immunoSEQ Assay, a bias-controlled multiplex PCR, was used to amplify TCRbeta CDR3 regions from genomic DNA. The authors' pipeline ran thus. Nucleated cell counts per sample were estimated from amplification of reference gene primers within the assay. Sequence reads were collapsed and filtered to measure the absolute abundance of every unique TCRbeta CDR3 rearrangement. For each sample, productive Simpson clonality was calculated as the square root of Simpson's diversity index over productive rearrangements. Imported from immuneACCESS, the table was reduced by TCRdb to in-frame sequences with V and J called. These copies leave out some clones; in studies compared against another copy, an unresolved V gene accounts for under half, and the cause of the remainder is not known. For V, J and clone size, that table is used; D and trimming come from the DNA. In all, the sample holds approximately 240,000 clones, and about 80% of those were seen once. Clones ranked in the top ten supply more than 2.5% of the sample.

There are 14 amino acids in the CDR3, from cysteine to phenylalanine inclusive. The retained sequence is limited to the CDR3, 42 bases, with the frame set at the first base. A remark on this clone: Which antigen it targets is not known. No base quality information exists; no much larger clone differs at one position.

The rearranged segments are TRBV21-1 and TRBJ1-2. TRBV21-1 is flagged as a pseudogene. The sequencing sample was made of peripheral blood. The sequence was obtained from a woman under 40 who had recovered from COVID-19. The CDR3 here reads CASSKSRGGYGYTF. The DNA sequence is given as TGTGCCAGCAGCAAGTCGAGGGGGGGCTATGGCTACACCTTC.